The clone carrying this T cell receptor (beta chain) was detected a few times. The antigen remains undetermined. It was considered stable Graves' hyperthyroidism when ophthalmopathy did not progress within 18 months. PBMCs stemmed from over 7.5 ml fresh peripheral blood. Amplified regions were TCR beta CDR3 sequences from RNA transcripts. In the first-round RT-PCR of the TCR CDR3, the HTBI primer set was used. TCRdb independently ran MiXCR on the multiplex PCR reads; one entry per CDR3 protein. The sample holds around 480,000 distinct CDR3 sequences, under 15% seen once. The CDR3 totals 15 residues. J lost 5 bases, V lost 8 bases, and 6 bases had no gene match. Germline CDR1 KGHSH, CDR2 LQKENI. The sample comes from a study of T cells in Graves' hyperthyroidism and ophthalmopathy. Across the whole study: Peripheral blood was secured at the point of initial diagnosis, before any treatment.

Study-wide results and limits: Within blood appeared most thyroid clonotypes that had expanded above 0.001.

This sequence originates from a woman aged 18-29 years with Graves' hyperthyroidism. Sequenced sample: blood. V gene TRBV18 combines with J gene TRBJ2-2; TRBD1 aligns across 12 bases. The CDR3 coding sequence is TGTGCCAGCCCCCCGGGACAGGGGGCTACCGGGGAGCTGTTTTTT. Amino acid sequence: CASPPGQGATGELFF.